The 21 T cell receptor beta chains below were found in one sample sequenced in a study of cytomegalovirus exposure and HLA in healthy donors. A multiplex PCR was run with 60 Vbeta primers and 13 Jbeta primers. The table came from immunoSEQ multiplex PCR; TCRdb's copy has only in-frame clones and leaves some out. The data hold some 190,000 clones, with under 80% observed a single time. Sequenced input: PBMCs. The receptor source for this set is a man aged 30-40 years in good health and CMV-seropositive.

This chain uses TRBV7-8 with TRBJ2-2, with D maybe TRBD1 (5 bases). CDR1 and CDR2 from the germline V gene are SGHVS and FQNEAQ. Trimming cost V 2 bases and J 4 bases, with 11 bases left between them. The CDR3 is made up of 15 amino acids. The CDR3 loop is CASSLQGVSTGELFF. DNA of the CDR3: TGTGCCAGCAGCTTACAAGGGGTGTCCACCGGGGAGCTGTTTTTT.

V gene TRBV5-8 combines with J gene TRBJ2-1; 13 bases line up with TRBD2. The germline V gene encodes CDR1 SGHTS and CDR2 YDEGEE. After removal of 0 bases from V and 4 bases from J, the junction contained 4 bases not matched to a gene. CDR3 length: 17 residues. In nucleotides, the CDR3 is TGTGCCAGCAGCTTGGAACTAGCGGGAGGGCCGTACAATGAGCAGTTCTTC. It specifies CASSLELAGGPYNEQFF.

This clone was seen more than once but under ten times. The chain is built from TRBV2 and TRBJ2-5, with D uncertain. The CDR3 length is 15 residues. V was trimmed by 5 bases and J by 10 bases, leaving 23 bases between them. Germline loops: CDR1 SNHLY, CDR2 FYNNEI. Written as DNA, the CDR3 is TGTGCCAGCAGTAACCAAAGATCCGCCACCCGAGGCCAGTACTTC. Residues: CASSNQRSATRGQYF.

V gene TRBV13 combines with J gene TRBJ2-1; TRBD2 is a possible D gene (5 bases). V lost 0 bases and J lost 5, with 11 bases in between. Germline CDR1 is PRHDT and CDR2 is FYEKMQ (reference sequence). The CDR3 length is 15 residues. CDR3 residues: CASSLGRGTDNEQFF. Written as DNA, the CDR3 is TGTGCCAGCAGCTTAGGCCGGGGAACAGACAATGAGCAGTTCTTC.

The chain couples TRBV28 to TRBJ1-5, with 9 positions matching TRBD1. The CDR3 runs to 15 residues. The V gene end was trimmed by 4 bases and the J gene end by 3 bases; junction bases not matched to a gene: 4. Looked up from germline, CDR1 is MDHEN and CDR2 is SYDVKM. As DNA, the CDR3 is TGTGCCAGCAGTTCGTACAGGGGGCCCAATCAGCCCCAGCATTTT. Its protein product is CASSSYRGPNQPQHF.

This clone was seen only a few times. The chain couples TRBV5-1 to TRBJ2-1; the match to TRBD2 covers 10 bases. The germline V gene encodes CDR1 SGHRS and CDR2 YFSETQ. This CDR3 has 16 residues. V shed 0 bases, J shed 6 bases, and the junction held 6 bases outside the gene matches. The chain's CDR3 is CASSLEVSGGFNEQFF. CDR3 nucleotide sequence: TGCGCCAGCAGCTTGGAGGTTAGCGGGGGGTTCAATGAGCAGTTCTTC.

In its sample, this clone was seen once. The rearrangement joins TRBV18 to TRBJ2-7; D is unclear. This CDR3 region has 13 residues. Trimming removed 2 bases at V and 3 bases at J, with 8 bases between. Germline V gene lookup returns CDR1 KGHSH and CDR2 LQKENI. CDR3 protein: CASSPDMFYEQYF. The CDR3 region has the DNA TGTGCCAGCTCACCAGACATGTTCTACGAGCAGTACTTC.

This clone was counted a single time. CDR3 bases: TGTGCCAGCAGCTTAGTCGGCCTAGCGGGAAGGGCCCTACAAGAGACCCAGTACTTC. Its translation is CASSLVGLAGRALQETQYF. The chain joins TRBV7-2 to TRBJ2-5; the match to TRBD2 covers 9 bases. V was pared by 1 base and J by 2 bases, with 14 bases of the junction left unmatched. Germline loops: CDR1 SGHTA, CDR2 FQGNSA. This CDR3 is 19 amino acids long.

The J gene is TRBJ2-1, the V gene TRBV6-5; D is possibly TRBD1 (5 bases). The CDR3 consists of 15 residues. V dropped 2 bases and J dropped 6 bases, with 14 bases sitting between them. Germline assignment: CDR1 MNHEY and CDR2 SVGAGI. This CDR3 is CASSYGRVLGNEQFF. For the CDR3, the DNA is TGTGCCAGCAGTTACGGCAGGGTATTGGGCAATGAGCAGTTCTTC.

This clone occurred a few times. The V gene is TRBV19, the J gene TRBJ2-1; 8 positions match TRBD1. Germline values: CDR1 LNHDA, CDR2 SQIVND (reference sequence). Unmatched junction bases numbered 3, after V lost 4 bases and J lost 4 bases. This CDR3 comprises 14 residues. CDR3 protein: CASSSQGAYNEQFF. CDR3 DNA sequence: TGTGCCAGTAGTAGTCAGGGGGCATACAATGAGCAGTTCTTC. Combining the CDR3 with reference TRBV19 and TRBJ2-1 gives the whole variable domain DGGITQSPKYLFRKEGQNVTLSCEQNLNHDAMYWYRQDPGQGLRLIYYSQIVNDFQKGDIAEGYSVSREKKESFPLTVTSAQKNPTAFYLCASSSQGAYNEQFFGPGTRLTVL.

In its sample, this clone was seen once. The genes are TRBV2 and TRBJ2-1, with D hard to call. V was shortened by 6 bases and J by 4 bases, with 4 bases between the two germline ends. The germline gives CDR1 SNHLY, CDR2 FYNNEI. There are 11 residues in the CDR3. CDR3 coding DNA: TGTGCCAGCAGGTCTTACAATGAGCAGTTCTTC. Translation: CASRSYNEQFF.

The V and J genes are TRBV4-3 and TRBJ2-3; D not certain. Germline CDR1 and CDR2: LGHNA and YSLEER. This CDR3 region has 14 residues. V was shortened by 4 bases and J by 1 base, with 9 bases between the two germline ends. CDR3 sequence (DNA): TGCGCCAGCAGCCCCTTCGGAGGCACAGATACGCAGTATTTT. Translated: CASSPFGGTDTQYF.

The chain joins TRBV15 to TRBJ1-5, with D uncertain. V was trimmed by 3 bases and J by 1 base, leaving 7 bases between them. The CDR3 length is 14 residues. Looked up from germline, CDR1 is LNHNV and CDR2 is YYDKDF (reference sequence). For the CDR3, the DNA is TGTGCCACCAGCAGGCCAGCGAGCAATCAGCCCCAGCATTTT. It translates to CATSRPASNQPQHF.

The chain links TRBV7-2 to TRBJ1-1; D is ambiguous. The CDR3 covers 15 residues. Germline assignment: CDR1 SGHTA and CDR2 FQGNSA. V gave up 6 bases and J gave up 6 bases, with 20 bases separating them. The CDR3 reads CASSPRTSGNAEAFF. Written as DNA, the CDR3 is TGTGCCAGCAGTCCAAGAACATCGGGTAACGCTGAAGCTTTCTTT. Using reference TRBV7-2 and TRBJ1-1 for the parts outside the CDR3, the full variable domain is GAGVSQSPSNKVTEKGKDVELRCDPISGHTALYWYRQSLGQGLEFLIYFQGNSAPDKSGLPSDRFSAERTGGSVSTLTIQRTQQEDSAVYLCASSPRTSGNAEAFFGQGTRLTVV.

In nucleotides, the CDR3 is TGTGCCAGCAGCTTAGATGACAGGGTCCTCTACGAGCAGTACTTC. It translates to CASSLDDRVLYEQYF. V usage is TRBV11-2 and J usage is TRBJ2-7, with 7 bases fitting TRBD1. V trimming: 0 bases; J trimming: 3 bases; junction bases outside the gene matches: 5. The germline V gene encodes CDR1 SGHAT and CDR2 FQNNGV. The CDR3 contains 15 residues.

As to this clone: Other DNA sequences in this specimen translate into the identical CDR3. The chain combines TRBV5-1 with TRBJ1-6, with TRBD1 as a possible D gene (5 bases). The CDR3 loop spans 15 amino acids. The V gene's germline CDR1 is SGHRS and CDR2 YFSETQ. V was trimmed by 1 base and J by 7 bases, leaving 12 bases between them. CDR3 bases: TGCGCCAGCAGCTTGAGGCAGGGAGGGAATTCACCCCTCCACTTT. It translates to CASSLRQGGNSPLHF.

This clone has a single count. The chain employs TRBV7-2 and TRBJ2-1; D is possibly TRBD2 (5 bases). The germline gives CDR1 SGHTA, CDR2 FQGNSA. The CDR3 sequence is 16 residues long. With 1 base removed from V and 2 bases from J, the gap between germline ends came to 12 bases. The CDR3 nucleotides read TGTGCCAGCAGCTTAGTGGGTAGCGTTACCTACAATGAGCAGTTCTTC. Encoded protein: CASSLVGSVTYNEQFF.

This clone was observed once. The gene calls are TRBV7-2 and TRBJ1-2, with a possible D match to TRBD1 (5 bases). This CDR3 has 15 residues. V gave up 0 bases and J gave up 2 bases, with 10 bases separating them. The V gene's germline CDR1 is SGHTA and CDR2 FQGNSA. In DNA form, the CDR3 reads TGTGCCAGCAGCTTAGCCATTGCAGGGAACTATGGCTACACCTTC. It yields the protein CASSLAIAGNYGYTF.

Only a few counts were recorded for this clone. The rearrangement uses TRBV18 and TRBJ1-2, with 7 bases that match TRBD1. The V gene's germline CDR1 is KGHSH and CDR2 LQKENI. Trimming took 5 bases from V and 8 from J; bases not matched to a gene: 14. This CDR3 spans 15 amino acids. The CDR3 protein is CASSNRDRKDAGYTF. The CDR3 DNA is TGTGCCAGCTCAAACCGGGACAGAAAGGATGCGGGCTACACCTTC.

The chain couples TRBV7-3 to TRBJ2-1; weak D call: TRBD2 (6 bases). Trimming left V 5 bases short and J 1 base short, with 12 bases between. This CDR3 is built from 15 residues. Germline CDR1 is SGHTA and CDR2 is FQGTGA. CDR3 residues: CASSLGGVSYNEQFF. The CDR3 nucleotides are TGTGCCAGCAGCCTCGGCGGGGTTTCCTACAATGAGCAGTTCTTC.

The chain couples TRBV9 to TRBJ2-5, with 9 bases aligning to TRBD1. V lost 3 bases to trimming and J lost 4 bases; unmatched junction nucleotides: 16. Germline V gives CDR1 SGDLS, CDR2 YYNGEE. This CDR3 comprises 18 residues. CDR3 DNA sequence: TGTGCCAGCAGCGCCCCCAAGGGACAGGGATTGACTTCAGAGACCCAGTACTTC. Translation: CASSAPKGQGLTSETQYF. Full variable domain (rest looked up from reference TRBV9 and TRBJ2-5): DSGVTQTPKHLITATGQRVTLRCSPRSGDLSVYWYQQSLDQGLQFLIQYYNGEERAKGNILERFSAQQFPDLHSELNLSSLELGDSALYFCASSAPKGQGLTSETQYFGPGTRLLVL.